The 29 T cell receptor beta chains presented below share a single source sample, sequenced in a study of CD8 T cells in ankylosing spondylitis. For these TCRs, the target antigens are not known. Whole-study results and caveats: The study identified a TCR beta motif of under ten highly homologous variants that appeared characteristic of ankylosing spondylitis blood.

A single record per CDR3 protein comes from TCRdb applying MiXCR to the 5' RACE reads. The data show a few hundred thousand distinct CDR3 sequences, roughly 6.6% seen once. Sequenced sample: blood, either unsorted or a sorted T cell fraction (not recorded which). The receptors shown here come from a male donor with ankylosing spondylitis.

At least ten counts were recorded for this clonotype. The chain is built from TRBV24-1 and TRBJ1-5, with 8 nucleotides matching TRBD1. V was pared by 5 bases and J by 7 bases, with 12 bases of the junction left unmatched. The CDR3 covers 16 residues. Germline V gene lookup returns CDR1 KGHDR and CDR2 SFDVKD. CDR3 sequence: CATSAGPGGARQPQHF. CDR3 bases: TGTGCCACCAGTGCTGGGCCAGGGGGCGCGAGGCAGCCCCAGCATTTT.

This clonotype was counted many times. The CDR3 region has the DNA TGTGCCAGTCAGGTCCGCTCCTACAATGAGCAGTTCTTC. This sequence encodes CASQVRSYNEQFF. The chain combines TRBV6-6 with TRBJ2-1; D gene uncertain. Looked up from germline, CDR1 is MNHNY and CDR2 is SVGAGI (reference sequence). Trimming removed 9 bases at V and 0 bases at J, with 9 bases between. The length of the CDR3 is 13 residues.

The CDR3 nucleotides read TGCAGTGCTAGAGTGAGAGGGGCAACTAATGAAAAACTGTTTTTT. Its translation: CSARVRGATNEKLFF. V gene TRBV20-1 combines with J gene TRBJ1-4, with TRBD1 as a possible D gene (5 bases). The V end lost 1 base, the J end lost 0 bases, and 9 bases lay between the germline ends. Germline values: CDR1 DFQATT, CDR2 SNEGSKA (reference sequence). The CDR3 is made up of 15 amino acids.

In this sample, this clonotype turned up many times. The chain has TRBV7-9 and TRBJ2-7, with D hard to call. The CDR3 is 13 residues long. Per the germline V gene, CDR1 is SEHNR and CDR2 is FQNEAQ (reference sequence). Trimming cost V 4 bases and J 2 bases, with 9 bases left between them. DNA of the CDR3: TGTGCCAGCAGCTCAACGGGCCCCTACGAGCAGTACTTC. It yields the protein CASSSTGPYEQYF. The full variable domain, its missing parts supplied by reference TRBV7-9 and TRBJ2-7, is DTGVSQNPRHKITKRGQNVTFRCDPISEHNRLYWYRQTLGQGPEFLTYFQNEAQLEKSRLLSDRFSAERPKGSFSTLEIQRTEQGDSAMYLCASSSTGPYEQYFGPGTRLTVT.

The DNA of the CDR3 is TGTGCCAGCAGCCCCTCCAGCCCTCTGCAGTACTTC. It specifies CASSPSSPLQYF. The rearrangement joins TRBV6-2 or TRBV6-3 to TRBJ2-7; unclear D gene. This CDR3 comprises 12 residues. Deletions cut 6 bases from V and 9 bases from J, with 15 bases between. Germline V CDR1 and CDR2: MNHEY, SVGEGT.

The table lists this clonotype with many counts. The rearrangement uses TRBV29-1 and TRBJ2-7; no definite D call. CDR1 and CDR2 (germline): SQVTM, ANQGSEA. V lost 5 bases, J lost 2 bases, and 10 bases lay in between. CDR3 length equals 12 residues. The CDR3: CSVRLPAYEQYF. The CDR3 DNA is TGCAGCGTTAGGCTCCCGGCCTACGAGCAGTACTTC.

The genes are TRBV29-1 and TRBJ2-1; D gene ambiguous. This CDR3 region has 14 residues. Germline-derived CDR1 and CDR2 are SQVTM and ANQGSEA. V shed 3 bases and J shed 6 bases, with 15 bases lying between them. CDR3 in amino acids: CSVESSTLFNEQFF. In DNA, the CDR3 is TGCAGCGTTGAGAGCAGCACCCTATTCAATGAGCAGTTCTTC.

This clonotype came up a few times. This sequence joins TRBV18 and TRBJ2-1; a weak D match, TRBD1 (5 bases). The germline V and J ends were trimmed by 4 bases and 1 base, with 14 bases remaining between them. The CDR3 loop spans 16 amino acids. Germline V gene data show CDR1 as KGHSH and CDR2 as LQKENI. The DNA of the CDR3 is TGTGCCAGCTCACTAACACGGGCAGGGTCCTACAATGAGCAGTTCTTC. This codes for CASSLTRAGSYNEQFF.

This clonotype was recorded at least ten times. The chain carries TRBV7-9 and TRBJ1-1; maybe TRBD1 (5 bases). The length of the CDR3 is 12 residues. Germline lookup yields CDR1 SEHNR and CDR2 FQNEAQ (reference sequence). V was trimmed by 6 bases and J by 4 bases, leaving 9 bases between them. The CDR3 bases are TGTGCCAGCAGTGGAAGGGGCACTGAAGCTTTCTTT. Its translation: CASSGRGTEAFF.

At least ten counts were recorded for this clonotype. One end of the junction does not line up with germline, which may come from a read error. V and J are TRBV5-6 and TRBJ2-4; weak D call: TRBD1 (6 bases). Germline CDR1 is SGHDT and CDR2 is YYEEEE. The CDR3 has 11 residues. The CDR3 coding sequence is TGTGCCAGCAGCGTTTACAGGGAGAAGGACTTC. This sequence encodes CASSVYREKDF.

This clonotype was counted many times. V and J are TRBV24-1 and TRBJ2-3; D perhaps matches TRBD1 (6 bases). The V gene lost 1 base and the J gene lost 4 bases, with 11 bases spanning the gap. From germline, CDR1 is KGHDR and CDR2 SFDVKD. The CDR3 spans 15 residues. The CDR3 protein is CATSDLRGSADTQYF. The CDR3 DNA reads TGTGCCACCAGTGATTTAAGGGGGTCCGCAGATACGCAGTATTTT.

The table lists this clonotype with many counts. CDR3 sequence (DNA): TGCGCCAGCAGCACGGACGGCTCACCCCTCCACTTT. Translating gives CASSTDGSPLHF. V gene TRBV5-1 combines with J gene TRBJ1-6; no reliable D call. The germline V gene encodes CDR1 SGHRS and CDR2 YFSETQ. The V gene lost 4 bases and the J gene lost 10 bases, with 9 bases spanning the gap. This CDR3 region has 12 residues.

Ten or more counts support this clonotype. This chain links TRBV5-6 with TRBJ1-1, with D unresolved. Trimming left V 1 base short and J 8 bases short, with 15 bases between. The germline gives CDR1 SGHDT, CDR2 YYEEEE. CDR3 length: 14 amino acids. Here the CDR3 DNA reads TGTGCCAGCAGCTTGCTTCCCGGTCCCGGAGAAGCTTTCTTT. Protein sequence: CASSLLPGPGEAFF.

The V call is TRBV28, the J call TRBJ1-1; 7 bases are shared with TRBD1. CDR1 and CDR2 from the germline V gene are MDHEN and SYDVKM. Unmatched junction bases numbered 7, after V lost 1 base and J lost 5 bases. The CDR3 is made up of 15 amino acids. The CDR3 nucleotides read TGTGCCAGCAGTTTATCCTTCAGGGGGAAAACTGAAGCTTTCTTT. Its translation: CASSLSFRGKTEAFF. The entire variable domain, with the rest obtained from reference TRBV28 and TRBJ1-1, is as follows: DVKVTQSSRYLVKRTGEKVFLECVQDMDHENMFWYRQDPGLGLRLIYFSYDVKMKEKGDIPEGYSVSREKKERFSLILESASTNQTSMYLCASSLSFRGKTEAFFGQGTRLTVV.

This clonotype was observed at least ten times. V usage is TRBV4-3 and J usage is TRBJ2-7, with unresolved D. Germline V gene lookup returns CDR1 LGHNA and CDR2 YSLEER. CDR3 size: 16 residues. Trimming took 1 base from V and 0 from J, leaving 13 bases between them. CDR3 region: CASSQGVGPPSYEQYF. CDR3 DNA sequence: TGCGCCAGCAGCCAAGGTGTCGGGCCCCCCTCCTACGAGCAGTACTTC.

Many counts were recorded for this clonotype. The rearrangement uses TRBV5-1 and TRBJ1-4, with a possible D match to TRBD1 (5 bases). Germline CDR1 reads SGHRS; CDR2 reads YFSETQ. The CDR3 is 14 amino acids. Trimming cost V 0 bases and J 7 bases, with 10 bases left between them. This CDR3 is CASSLDQGIEKLFF. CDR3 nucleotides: TGCGCCAGCAGCTTGGATCAGGGAATTGAAAAACTGTTTTTT. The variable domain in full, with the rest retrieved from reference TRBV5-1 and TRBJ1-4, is KAGVTQTPRYLIKTRGQQVTLSCSPISGHRSVSWYQQTPGQGLQFLFEYFSETQRNKGNFPGRFSGRQFSNSRSEMNVSTLELGDSALYLCASSLDQGIEKLFFGSGTQLSVL.

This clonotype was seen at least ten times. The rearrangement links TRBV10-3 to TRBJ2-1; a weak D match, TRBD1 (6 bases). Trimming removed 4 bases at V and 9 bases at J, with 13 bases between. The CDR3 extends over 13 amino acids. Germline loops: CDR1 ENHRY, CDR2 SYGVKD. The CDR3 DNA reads TGTGCCATCAGTGCAGAACAGGGCGGTGAGCAGTTCTTC. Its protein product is CAISAEQGGEQFF.

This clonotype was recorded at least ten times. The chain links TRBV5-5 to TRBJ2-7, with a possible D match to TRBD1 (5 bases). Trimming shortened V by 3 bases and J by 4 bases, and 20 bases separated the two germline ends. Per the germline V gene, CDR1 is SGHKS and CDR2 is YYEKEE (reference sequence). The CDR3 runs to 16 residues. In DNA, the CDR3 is TGTGCCAGCAGCTCATGGCCCACTTCGGACACTTACGAGCAGTACTTC. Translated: CASSSWPTSDTYEQYF.

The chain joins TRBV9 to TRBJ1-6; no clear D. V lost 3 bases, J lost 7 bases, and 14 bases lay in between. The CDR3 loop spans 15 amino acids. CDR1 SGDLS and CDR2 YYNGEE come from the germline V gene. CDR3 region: CASSGHEARNSPLHF. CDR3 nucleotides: TGTGCCAGCAGCGGGCACGAGGCGAGGAATTCACCCCTCCACTTT.

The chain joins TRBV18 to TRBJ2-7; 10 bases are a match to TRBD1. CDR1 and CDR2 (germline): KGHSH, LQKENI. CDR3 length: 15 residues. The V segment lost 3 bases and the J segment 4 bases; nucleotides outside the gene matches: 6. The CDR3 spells CASSPDRGLAYEQYF. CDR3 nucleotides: TGTGCCAGCTCACCTGACAGGGGGCTAGCGTACGAGCAGTACTTC.

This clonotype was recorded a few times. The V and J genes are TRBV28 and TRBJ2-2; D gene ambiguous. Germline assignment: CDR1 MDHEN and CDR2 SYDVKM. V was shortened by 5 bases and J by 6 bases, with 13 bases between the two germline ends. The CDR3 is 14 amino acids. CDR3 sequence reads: CASSLVISPGELFF. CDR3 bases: TGTGCCAGCAGTCTCGTAATCAGCCCCGGGGAGCTGTTTTTT. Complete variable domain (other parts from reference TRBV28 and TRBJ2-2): DVKVTQSSRYLVKRTGEKVFLECVQDMDHENMFWYRQDPGLGLRLIYFSYDVKMKEKGDIPEGYSVSREKKERFSLILESASTNQTSMYLCASSLVISPGELFFGEGSRLTVL.

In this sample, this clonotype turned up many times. CDR3 nucleotides: TGCAGTGCTAGTCCTGAGTACTTTTTGAATGAGCAGTTCTTC. It yields the protein CSASPEYFLNEQFF. The gene calls are TRBV20-1 and TRBJ2-1; D unresolved. Trimming cost V 3 bases and J 7 bases, with 16 bases left between them. CDR3 size: 14 residues. CDR1 and CDR2 (germline): DFQATT, SNEGSKA (reference sequence).

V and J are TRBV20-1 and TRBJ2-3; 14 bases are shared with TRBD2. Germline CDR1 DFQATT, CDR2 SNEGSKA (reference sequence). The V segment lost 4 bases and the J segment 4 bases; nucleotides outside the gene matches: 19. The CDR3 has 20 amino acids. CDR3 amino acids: CSATLANFLGTSGRADTQYF. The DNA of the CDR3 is TGCAGTGCTACCCTCGCGAACTTCCTTGGGACTAGCGGGAGAGCAGATACGCAGTATTTT.

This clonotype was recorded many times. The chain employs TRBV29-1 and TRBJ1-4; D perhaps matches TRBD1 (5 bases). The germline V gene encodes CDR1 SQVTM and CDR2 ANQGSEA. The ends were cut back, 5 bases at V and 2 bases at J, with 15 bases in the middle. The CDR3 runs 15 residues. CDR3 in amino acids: CSVPGGPRTNEKLFF. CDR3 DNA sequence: TGCAGCGTTCCCGGGGGTCCCCGTACTAATGAAAAACTGTTTTTT. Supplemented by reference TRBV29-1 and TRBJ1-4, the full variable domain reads SAVISQKPSRDICQRGTSLTIQCQVDSQVTMMFWYRQQPGQSLTLIATANQGSEATYESGFVIDKFPISRPNLTFSTLTVSNMSPEDSSIYLCSVPGGPRTNEKLFFGSGTQLSVL.

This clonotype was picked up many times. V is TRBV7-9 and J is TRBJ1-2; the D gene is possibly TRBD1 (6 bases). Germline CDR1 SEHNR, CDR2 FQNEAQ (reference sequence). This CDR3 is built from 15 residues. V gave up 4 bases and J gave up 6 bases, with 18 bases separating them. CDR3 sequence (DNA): TGTGCCAGCAGCTCGCCCCAGGGGATCGTCCATGGCTACACCTTC. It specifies CASSSPQGIVHGYTF.

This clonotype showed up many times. CDR3 in amino acids: CASRASGEYEQYF. DNA of the CDR3: TGTGCCAGCAGGGCTAGCGGGGAGTACGAGCAGTACTTC. The gene calls are TRBV7-9 and TRBJ2-7; 9 nucleotides agree with TRBD2. The germline CDR1 and CDR2 sequences are SEHNR and FQNEAQ (reference sequence). This CDR3 spans 13 amino acids. Germline trimming cut 6 bases from V and 4 bases from J; bases unmatched to any gene: 4.

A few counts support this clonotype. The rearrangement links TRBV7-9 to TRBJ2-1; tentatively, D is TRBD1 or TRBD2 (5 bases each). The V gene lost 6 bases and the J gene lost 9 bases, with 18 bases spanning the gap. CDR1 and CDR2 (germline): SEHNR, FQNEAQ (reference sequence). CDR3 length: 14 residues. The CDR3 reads CASRPDSLGREQFF. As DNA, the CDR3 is TGTGCCAGCAGGCCCGACTCGCTGGGACGTGAGCAGTTCTTC.

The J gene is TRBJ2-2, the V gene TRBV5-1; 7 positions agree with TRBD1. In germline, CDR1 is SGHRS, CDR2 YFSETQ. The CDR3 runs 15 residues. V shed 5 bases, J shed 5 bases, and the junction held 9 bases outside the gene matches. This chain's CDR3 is CASSQQGIRTGELFF. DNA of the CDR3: TGCGCCAGCAGTCAACAGGGGATTAGGACCGGGGAGCTGTTTTTT.

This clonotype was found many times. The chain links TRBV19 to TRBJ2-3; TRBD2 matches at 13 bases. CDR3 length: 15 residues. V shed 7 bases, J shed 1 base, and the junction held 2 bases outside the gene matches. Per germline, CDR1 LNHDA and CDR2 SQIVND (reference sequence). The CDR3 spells CASTGLAGGTDTQYF. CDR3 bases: TGTGCCAGTACCGGACTAGCGGGAGGCACAGATACGCAGTATTTT.